This paragraph reports one T cell receptor beta chain. No antigen is known for it. The germline V and J ends were trimmed by 0 bases and 8 bases, with 22 bases remaining between them. This CDR3 is built from 18 residues. Germline V lookup: CDR1 LNHDA, CDR2 SQIVND (reference sequence). Researchers ran the PCR with 60 Vbeta and 13 Jbeta primers. Profiling relied on immunoSEQ multiplex PCR, and the TCRdb table lists in-frame clones only, not all of them. The sample carries some 250,000 clones, approximately 82% recorded once. The sample is drawn from a study of cytomegalovirus exposure and HLA in healthy donors. Study-wide points: A few CMV-associated chains proved CMV antigen-specific in vitro.

The origin of this receptor is a woman in her sixties in good health and CMV-seropositive. The V and J genes are TRBV19 and TRBJ1-4; D remains ambiguous. Sequenced input: PBMCs. The CDR3 loop is CASSIDRGITRAHEKLFF. The CDR3 nucleotides read TGTGCCAGTAGTATAGATCGCGGCATTACGAGGGCCCACGAAAAACTGTTTTTT.